This entry lists 10 T cell receptor beta chains sequenced from one sample in a study of blood T cell repertoires in COVID-19. Generated by immunoSEQ multiplex PCR, the TCRdb table keeps only in-frame clones and is missing some. The table shows around 200,000 clones, with around 85% occurring only once. The sample taken for sequencing was peripheral blood. All receptors come from a man aged 60 to 69 with acute or convalescent COVID-19.

The chain is built from TRBV28 and TRBJ2-7; 9 nucleotides agree with TRBD1. The CDR3 consists of 16 residues. V was pared by 2 bases and J by 7 bases, with 12 bases of the junction left unmatched. Germline V gives CDR1 MDHEN, CDR2 SYDVKM. CDR3 coding DNA: TGTGCCAGCAGTTTACTACCGGGACAGGGATTAGGGGAGCAGTACTTC. It specifies CASSLLPGQGLGEQYF.

V gene TRBV10-1 combines with J gene TRBJ2-7; D is undetermined. CDR3 length: 13 amino acids. Germline CDR1 is WNHNN and CDR2 is SYGVQD (reference sequence). With 7 bases removed from V and 1 base from J, the gap between germline ends came to 11 bases. The CDR3 coding sequence is TGCGCCAGCACCAGTAGGAGTTCCTACGAGCAGTACTTC. Amino acids: CASTSRSSYEQYF.

The V call is TRBV28, the J call TRBJ2-7; D is unclear. The CDR3 sequence is 13 residues long. CDR1 and CDR2 (germline): MDHEN, SYDVKM. V was shortened by 10 bases and J by 2 bases, with 15 bases between the two germline ends. CDR3: CATLTHTTYEQYF. In nucleotides, the CDR3 is TGTGCCACTTTGACTCATACTACCTACGAGCAGTACTTC.

This sequence joins TRBV5-1 and TRBJ2-4, with 7 bases aligning to TRBD1. V dropped 3 bases and J dropped 8; count of bases not matched to a gene: 11. CDR3 length: 15 amino acids. CDR1 and CDR2 (germline): SGHRS, YFSETQ. In DNA, the CDR3 is TGCGCCAGCAGCTGGGACAGAGATACGACGGACATTCAGTACTTC. Encoded protein: CASSWDRDTTDIQYF.

This clone was seen just once. This sequence joins TRBV28 and TRBJ2-4; TRBD2 might be the D (6 bases). The CDR3 consists of 16 residues. CDR1 and CDR2 (germline): MDHEN, SYDVKM. V was trimmed by 4 bases and J by 3 bases, leaving 16 bases between them. The CDR3 here is CASSSHGVAVKNIQYF. The CDR3 DNA is TGTGCCAGCAGTTCCCACGGAGTAGCGGTCAAAAACATTCAGTACTTC.

The chain employs TRBV7-6 and TRBJ1-1; tentative D call: TRBD1 (6 bases). Trimming shortened V by 5 bases and J by 6 bases, and 25 bases separated the two germline ends. The CDR3 has 17 amino acids. Germline V gene lookup returns CDR1 SGHVS and CDR2 FNYEAQ. The DNA of the CDR3 is TGTGCCAGCAGCGTGTATTGGGATCTTTTTGAGGGGGCTGAAGCTTTCTTT. This codes for CASSVYWDLFEGAEAFF.

CDR3 coding DNA: TGCGCCAGCAGCTTCCAAAAGACACAGGGGGCCAATGAGCAGTTCTTC. Its protein product is CASSFQKTQGANEQFF. The V gene is TRBV5-1, the J gene TRBJ2-1; 9 bases align to TRBD1. The germline V gene encodes CDR1 SGHRS and CDR2 YFSETQ. CDR3 length equals 16 residues. V shed 2 bases, J shed 6 bases, and the junction held 9 bases outside the gene matches.

The J gene is TRBJ2-7, the V gene TRBV5-6, with 9 bases that match TRBD1. Germline CDR1 and CDR2: SGHDT and YYEEEE. The CDR3 totals 14 residues. Germline trimming cut 2 bases from V and 3 bases from J; bases unmatched to any gene: 3. The CDR3 coding sequence is TGTGCCAGCAGCTTCCGGGACAGGGTCTACGAGCAGTACTTC. Its translation is CASSFRDRVYEQYF.

J is TRBJ2-3 and V is TRBV28; 11 positions match TRBD2. Germline CDR1 and CDR2: MDHEN and SYDVKM. The length of the CDR3 is 15 residues. The ends lost 5 bases at V and 0 bases at J; junction bases unmatched: 1. CDR3 nucleotide sequence: TGTGCCAGCAGTCGGACTAGCGGGAGCACAGATACGCAGTATTTT. Protein sequence: CASSRTSGSTDTQYF.

This clone was seen once. CDR3 region: CASSPQGTEAFF. CDR3 sequence (DNA): TGTGCCAGCAGCCCACAGGGCACTGAAGCTTTCTTT. The chain joins TRBV3-1 (or the pseudogene TRBV3-2) to TRBJ1-1, with a weak D call TRBD1 (6 bases). This CDR3 is built from 12 residues. V lost 4 bases to trimming and J lost 4 bases, with 7 bases between them. Germline V CDR1 and CDR2: LGHDT, YNNKEL (reference sequence).